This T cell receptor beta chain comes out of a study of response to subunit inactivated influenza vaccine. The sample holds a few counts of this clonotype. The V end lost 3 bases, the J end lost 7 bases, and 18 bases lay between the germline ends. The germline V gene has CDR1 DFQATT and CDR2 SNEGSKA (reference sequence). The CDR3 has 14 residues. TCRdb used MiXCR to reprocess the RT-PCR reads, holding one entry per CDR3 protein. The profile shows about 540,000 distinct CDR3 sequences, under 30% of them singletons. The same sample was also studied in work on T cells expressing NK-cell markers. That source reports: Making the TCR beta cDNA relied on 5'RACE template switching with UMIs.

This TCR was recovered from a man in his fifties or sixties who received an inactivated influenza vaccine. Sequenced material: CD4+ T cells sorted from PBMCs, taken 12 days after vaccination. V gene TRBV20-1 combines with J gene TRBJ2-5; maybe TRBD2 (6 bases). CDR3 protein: CSASLTTDGGTQYF. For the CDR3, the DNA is TGCAGTGCTAGCCTCACTACTGACGGGGGGACCCAGTACTTC.